This T cell receptor (beta chain) came from a study of patients and donors after allogeneic stem cell transplantation. TCRdb fed the RT-PCR reads into MiXCR, producing one record per CDR3 protein. The sample consists of some 960,000 distinct CDR3 sequences, around 17% of them appearing once. Per germline, CDR1 KGHSH and CDR2 LQKENI. V lost 3 bases and J lost 0, with 14 bases in between. This CDR3 contains 16 residues. This receptor was taken from a human donor who was either an allogeneic HSCT recipient or a stem cell or donor lymphocyte infusion donor (not recorded which). It is not recorded whose cells these are; they may come from a transplant donor. The V and J genes are TRBV18 and TRBJ1-2; a weak D match, TRBD1 (6 bases). The specimen was blood, either unsorted or a sorted T cell fraction (not recorded which). The chain's CDR3 is CASSPPSDRTNYGYTF. The CDR3 DNA is TGTGCCAGCTCACCTCCTTCGGACAGAACTAACTATGGCTACACCTTC.